The entry below gives a single T cell receptor (beta chain) sequence along with its context. Per the study methods: Amplifying reference gene primers gave estimates of nucleated cell counts. Using immunoSEQ multiplex PCR, the repertoire was profiled, and TCRdb retains in-frame clones only, with some absent. That table furnishes V, J and clone size, whereas the DNA furnished D and trimming. The sample carries a few hundred thousand clones, 80% to 90% recorded once. The source of the sample is a study of blood T cell repertoires in COVID-19. Study as a whole: Some COVID-19 samples were acute and others convalescent; all came from the United States, Italy and Spain. From T cells, B-cell-depleted T cells, or PBMCs came the material, which was cDNA or gDNA.

Germline values: CDR1 MDHEN, CDR2 SYDVKM. Trimming removed 6 bases from V and 3 bases from J, with 14 bases in between. CDR3 length equals 14 residues. This TCR was sampled from a woman aged 30 to 39 with active or convalescent COVID-19. The V gene is TRBV28, the J gene TRBJ1-2; D uncertain. The specimen sequenced was peripheral blood. The CDR3 reads CASSSGGRDYGYTF. The CDR3 DNA is TGTGCCAGCAGCTCCGGAGGGCGCGACTATGGCTACACCTTC.